This T cell receptor (beta chain) was captured by sequencing in a study of Graves' ophthalmopathy and Graves' hyperthyroidism. Stable hyperthyroidism was defined by absence of ophthalmopathy within 18 months of follow-up. Diagnosis used clinical symptoms, serum thyroxine, TRAb, thyroid ultrasound and orbital computed tomography. Out of around 9.7 ml of fresh peripheral blood, PBMCs were obtained. This clonotype was observed at least ten times. This CDR3 region has 16 residues. CDR1 DFQATT and CDR2 SNEGSKA come from the germline V gene (reference sequence). Trimming pared 0 bases from V and 0 bases from J, leaving 15 bases between. Transcripts of RNA were the source for amplifying TCR beta CDR3 regions. Amplification began with first-round RT-PCR using HTBI primers, then second-round multiplex PCR was performed. TCRdb redid the calling of the multiplex PCR reads with MiXCR, one entry per CDR3 protein. The sample records around 400,000 distinct CDR3 sequences, approximately 21% being singletons.

The chain employs TRBV20-1 and TRBJ2-7; no reliable D call. This clonotype was obtained from a woman aged 18-29 years with stable Graves' hyperthyroidism. Source material: peripheral blood. The CDR3 protein is CSARDFAGPYSYEQYF. CDR3 in DNA: TGCAGTGCTAGAGATTTTGCCGGACCTTACTCCTACGAGCAGTACTTC.